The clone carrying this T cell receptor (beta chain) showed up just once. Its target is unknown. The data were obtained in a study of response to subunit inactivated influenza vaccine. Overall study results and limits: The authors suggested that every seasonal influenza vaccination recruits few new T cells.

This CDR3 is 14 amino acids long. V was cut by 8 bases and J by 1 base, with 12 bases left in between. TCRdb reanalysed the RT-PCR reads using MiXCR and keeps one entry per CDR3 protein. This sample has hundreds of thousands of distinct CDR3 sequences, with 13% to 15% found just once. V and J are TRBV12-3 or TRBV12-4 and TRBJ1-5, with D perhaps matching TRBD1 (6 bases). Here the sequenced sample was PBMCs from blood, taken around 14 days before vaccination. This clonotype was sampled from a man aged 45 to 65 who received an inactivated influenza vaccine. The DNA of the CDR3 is TGTGCCAGCCTGGGGGCGGACAGCAATCAGCCCCAGCATTTT. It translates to CASLGADSNQPQHF.